Listed here is a single T cell receptor beta chain. The data are from a study of blood T cell repertoires in COVID-19. The wider study: The samples span acute and convalescent COVID-19 from the United States, Italy and Spain.

V lost 1 base and J 5 bases, leaving 17 bases between the germline ends. The germline V gene encodes CDR1 KGHSH and CDR2 LQKENI. CDR3 size: 16 residues. Sequencing used immunoSEQ multiplex PCR; TCRdb keeps in-frame clones, though not all of them. This table holds 200,000 to 250,000 clones, over 75% found once. This clonotype originated in a woman aged 40 to 50 with acute or convalescent COVID-19. This chain uses TRBV18 with TRBJ1-1; unclear D gene. The sequencing input was peripheral blood. CDR3 sequence (DNA): TGTGCCAGCTCACCACTGGCAGAACAACTAAAGACTGAAGCTTTCTTT. Its translation: CASSPLAEQLKTEAFF.